The clone carrying this T cell receptor (beta chain) has more than one count but fewer than ten. Its antigen remains unknown. Looked up from germline, CDR1 is MNHEY and CDR2 is SMNVEV (reference sequence). Trimming stripped 8 bases from V and 7 bases from J, with 14 bases between. This CDR3 is 12 amino acids long. This specimen belongs to a study of cytomegalovirus exposure and HLA in healthy donors. About the research overall: Of several hundred genotyped donors, roughly 81% grouped in the Caucasian-associated ancestry cluster.

PCR amplification relied on 60 Vbeta primers (plus 13 Jbeta primers). Assay: immunoSEQ multiplex PCR; the TCRdb copy retains only in-frame clones and omits some. The sample has about 110,000 clones, around 73% seen once. Broader study findings: In an earlier analysis, most TCR beta V segments were productive about 87% or about 30% of the time.

Sequencing used PBMCs. The sequence came from a man aged 35 to 55 in good health and CMV-seronegative. This chain connects TRBV27 to TRBJ1-2; D call uncertain. The CDR3: CASAGLGSGYTF. The CDR3 DNA follows: TGTGCCAGCGCCGGACTCGGGAGTGGCTACACCTTC.